Here is one T cell receptor (beta chain) with its context. Only a few counts were recorded for this clonotype. Its antigen has not been determined. The sample holds no much larger clone one base away, and base qualities are not on file. These data come from a study of blood T cells in healthy people across ages (dated by TCRdb to between 2015 and 2016). For context, the study as a whole: In model experiments, template switching captured roughly one uniquely barcoded TCR beta cDNA molecule for every two T cells. Age-related changes in TCR beta repertoire diversity were measured in the study by deep sequencing normalized with unique cDNA molecular identifiers. Two additional independent replicas of 1 million unique cDNA reads from the same blood draw were analyzed for two donors (one aged 18 to 30 and one aged 80 or older). Donors were grouped into four age groups: young (average approximately 15 years), middle-aged (under 40), aged (62) and long-lived (about 90). To avoid experimental bias, donors of different ages were spread randomly across the sequencing lanes.

The CDR3 covers 15 residues, taking in both the cysteine and the phenylalanine. The DNA shown is the 45-base CDR3, in frame from base 1. Via the germline V gene, CDR1 is MGHDK and CDR2 SYGVNS. A distance of 14 bases separates the germline ends of V and J, which lose 1 base and 7 bases respectively. Donors were approximately 42 systemically healthy Caucasian individuals from Russia aged 6 to 90 years. Each donor gave approximately 9.3 milliliters of peripheral blood, collected into EDTA-treated Vacutainer tubes. Ficoll-Paque density-gradient centrifugation was used to isolate PBMCs, with at least 6.5 million per sample. Trizol reagent was used to extract total RNA from the PBMCs, yielding at least 5 micrograms per sample. For every donor, an aliquot of PBMCs went through flow cytometry to measure the percentages of naive CD45RAhigh/CD27high T cells. Libraries came from 5' RACE. The reads were generated on an Illumina HiSeq 2500. A second PCR of about 7 to 12 cycles was performed with a sample-barcoded 5' primer and a J-beta primer mix. Each TCR beta cDNA molecule received a unique molecular identifier from a template-switch 5' adaptor carrying 12 random nucleotides. Each sample yielded at least 3 million CDR3-containing paired-end reads. First-strand cDNA was synthesized from all RNA with the Mint cDNA synthesis kit, primed by a TRBC-specific oligonucleotide. Following uracil-DNA glycosylase treatment, all cDNA underwent a first 18-cycle PCR with the universal primers M1SS and BC2_uni_R. On the study's bioinformatics: Normalization of each sample was performed by random selection of 1 million high-quality reads, each carrying a distinct molecular identifier. Instead of being binned into consensus sequences, reads with shared molecular identifiers were discarded. CDR3 identification, clonotype clustering and error correction used MiTCR with a Q25 quality threshold and the strictest error-elimination algorithm. A nonparametric unseen species model using Euler transformation provided a lower-bound estimate of total TCR beta diversity. TCRdb trimmed the raw reads at Q25, called clones with MiXCR and kept productive beta chains. Every entry covers one CDR3 protein and lists the most common genes and DNA from its rows. TCRdb, rather than the study authors, made the V and J calls. The sample table records around 800,000 distinct CDR3 sequences; about 48% of these occur just once. Approximately 41% of the sample comes from the top ten.

Study-wide conclusions, independent of this receptor: Compared with the aged group, more naive CD4+ T cells, fewer expanded clones and increased TCR diversity were shown by the long-lived group, suggesting age selection. As age increased, observed TCR beta diversity per million T cells dropped in a roughly linear way, and a significant reduction was already evident by age approximately 40. Total diversity estimates from one million sequenced T cells were considered lower bounds and underestimates. Since profiling was done on bulk unsorted PBMCs, naive and antigen-experienced compartments could not be conclusively compared. The CMV infection status of donors was not known, potentially confounding age-related changes in expanded clonotypes. Observed TCR beta diversity correlated strongly with the percentage of naive T cells measured by flow cytometry.

The sequence was collected from an elderly man in good health. The chain employs TRBV25-1 and TRBJ2-1; perhaps TRBD1 is the D gene, with 6 bases matching. The sequenced material came from blood. The DNA sequence is given as TGTGCCAGCAGTGAATCGTCCCCAGGGGCAAATGAGCAGTTCTTC. Translated, this is CASSESSPGANEQFF.